Presented here are 4 T cell receptor beta chains from one specimen sequenced in a study of blood T cell repertoires in COVID-19. TCRdb's table, derived via immunoSEQ multiplex PCR, lists solely in-frame clones and lacks some. The sample includes hundreds of thousands of clones, roughly 88% of them seen just once. The sequenced sample consisted of peripheral blood. The receptors here all came from a woman aged 25 to 39 with active or convalescent COVID-19.

The chain combines TRBV5-1 with TRBJ2-2; 10 bases are shared with TRBD2. This CDR3 has 16 residues. Germline loops: CDR1 SGHRS, CDR2 YFSETQ. The junction had 11 bases not matched to a gene; V was cut back by 4 bases and J by 8 bases. CDR3 DNA: TGCGCCAGCAGCGGGCTAGCGGGAGATTATCCTGGGGAGCTGTTTTTT. This gives the protein CASSGLAGDYPGELFF.

V is TRBV19 and J is TRBJ1-2; 9 nucleotides match TRBD1. Germline values: CDR1 LNHDA, CDR2 SQIVND (reference sequence). Unmatched junction bases numbered 9, after V lost 3 bases and J lost 4 bases. The CDR3 totals 16 residues. For the CDR3, the DNA is TGTGCCAGTAGTATGGGACAGGGAACCCGTGGCTATGGCTACACCTTC. This encodes CASSMGQGTRGYGYTF.

The V gene is TRBV6-1, the J gene TRBJ2-5, with D tentatively TRBD2 (6 bases). Germline assignment: CDR1 MNHNS and CDR2 SASEGT. Trimming took off 2 bases at V and 5 bases at J, with 15 bases between the two ends. The CDR3 covers 15 residues. The CDR3 bases are TGTGCCAGCAGTGAATTTGGCAGTCGGGGGGAGACCCAGTACTTC. Its translation is CASSEFGSRGETQYF.

The chain is built from TRBV2 and TRBJ2-1; tentative D call: TRBD1 (5 bases). In germline, CDR1 is SNHLY, CDR2 FYNNEI. Trimming took 1 base from V and 2 from J, leaving 9 bases between them. This CDR3 is 15 amino acids long. DNA for the CDR3: TGTGCCAGCAGTGAAGTCCTAGGGGCCTACAATGAGCAGTTCTTC. Protein: CASSEVLGAYNEQFF.